This is a list of T cell receptor beta chains from one sample in a study of cytomegalovirus exposure and HLA in healthy donors. Method: immunoSEQ multiplex PCR; TCRdb's copy keeps in-frame clones and lacks some. The table shows 190,000 or so clones, with about 80% occurring only once. Sample: PBMCs. All receptors come from a woman under 30 in good health and CMV-seropositive. The CDR3 runs from the conserved cysteine through the conserved F or W. Fields, in order: V gene, D gene, clone size, J gene, CDR3 protein, CDR3 DNA. D genes are given only for firm matches. Some rows have no size entry. The others give once, few or many, or a class for an expanded clone.

V: TRBV11-1
D: TRBD2
size: -
J: TRBJ2-7
CDR3: CASSAAGAYEQYF
DNA: TGTGCCAGCAGCGCAGCGGGAGCCTACGAGCAGTACTTC

V: TRBV7-8
D: TRBD2
size: once
J: TRBJ2-2
CDR3: CASSSSGGTTGELFF
DNA: TGTGCCAGCAGCTCCAGCGGGGGGACCACCGGGGAGCTGTTTTTT

V: TRBV7-2
D: -
size: -
J: TRBJ2-7
CDR3: CASSLAHLTYEQYF
DNA: TGTGCCAGCAGCTTGGCCCATTTAACCTACGAGCAGTACTTC

V: TRBV9
D: TRBD1
size: once
J: TRBJ1-4
CDR3: CASSVGRGGTNEKLFF
DNA: TGTGCCAGCAGCGTAGGCCGAGGGGGCACTAATGAAAAACTGTTTTTT

V: TRBV5-1
D: -
size: -
J: TRBJ2-5
CDR3: CASSLESSETQYF
DNA: TGCGCCAGCAGCTTGGAATCCTCGGAGACCCAGTACTTC

V: TRBV7-9
D: TRBD2
size: few
J: TRBJ2-2
CDR3: CASSPPSGGSYGELFF
DNA: TGTGCCAGCAGCCCTCCTAGCGGGGGTTCGTACGGGGAGCTGTTTTTT

V: TRBV11-2
D: TRBD1
size: once
J: TRBJ1-1
CDR3: CASSRIRQGREAFF
DNA: TGTGCCAGCAGCCGAATAAGACAGGGCCGTGAAGCTTTCTTT

V: TRBV13
D: -
size: once
J: TRBJ2-6
CDR3: CASSPLQSLSGANVLTF
DNA: TGTGCCAGCAGCCCGCTTCAGTCCCTCTCTGGGGCCAACGTCCTGACTTTC

V: TRBV7-2
D: TRBD2
size: -
J: TRBJ2-3
CDR3: CASSRPSGGNTDTQYF
DNA: TGTGCCAGCAGCCGACCCAGCGGGGGAAACACAGATACGCAGTATTTT

V: TRBV14
D: TRBD1
size: -
J: TRBJ1-3
CDR3: CASSPRDRGHLGRNTIYF
DNA: TGTGCCAGCAGCCCTCGAGACAGGGGGCATCTCGGGAGAAACACCATATATTTT

V: TRBV19
D: TRBD1
size: -
J: TRBJ2-7
CDR3: CASSIQGAQGEQYF
DNA: TGTGCCAGTAGTATACAGGGGGCTCAGGGCGAGCAGTACTTC

V: TRBV7-9
D: -
size: -
J: TRBJ2-2
CDR3: CASSFMGGLKMMGELFF
DNA: TGTGCCAGCAGCTTCATGGGCGGACTCAAGATGATGGGGGAGCTGTTTTTT

V: TRBV11-1
D: -
size: -
J: TRBJ1-1
CDR3: CASSTSTGGGTQNTEAFF
DNA: TGTGCCAGCAGCACCTCGACGGGGGGAGGGACTCAGAACACTGAAGCTTTCTTT

V: TRBV15
D: -
size: once
J: TRBJ1-1
CDR3: CATSSQGGTSTEAFF
DNA: TGTGCCACCAGCAGTCAGGGAGGGACGAGCACTGAAGCTTTCTTT

V: TRBV11-1
D: -
size: once
J: TRBJ2-7
CDR3: CASSFLGRGAGEQYF
DNA: TGTGCCAGCAGCTTCCTCGGTCGGGGGGCAGGGGAGCAGTACTTC

V: TRBV7-3
D: TRBD1
size: -
J: TRBJ2-1
CDR3: CASRKTGDNEQFF
DNA: TGTGCCAGCAGGAAAACAGGGGACAATGAGCAGTTCTTC

V: TRBV2
D: TRBD1
size: once
J: TRBJ2-7
CDR3: CASRTPDRAYEQYF
DNA: TGTGCCAGCCGAACCCCCGACAGGGCCTACGAGCAGTACTTC

V: TRBV6-5
D: -
size: few
J: TRBJ2-7
CDR3: CASSYSSEQYF
DNA: TGTGCCAGCAGTTACTCGAGCGAGCAGTACTTC

V: TRBV28
D: -
size: -
J: TRBJ2-7
CDR3: CASSPRGTYEQYF
DNA: TGTGCCAGCAGTCCCCGGGGGACCTACGAGCAGTACTTC

V: TRBV7-3
D: -
size: -
J: TRBJ2-2
CDR3: CASSLIRRDRAGELFF
DNA: TGTGCCAGCAGCTTAATCCGCAGGGATAGAGCCGGGGAGCTGTTTTTT

V: TRBV19
D: -
size: -
J: TRBJ2-1
CDR3: CASSIVEAGNHEQFF
DNA: TGTGCCAGTAGTATAGTAGAGGCAGGGAATCATGAGCAGTTCTTC

V: TRBV7-9
D: -
size: -
J: TRBJ2-7
CDR3: CAIRGYLGTYEQYF
DNA: TGTGCCATCCGGGGATATCTTGGCACCTACGAGCAGTACTTC

V: TRBV29-1
D: -
size: -
J: TRBJ1-2
CDR3: CSVEGTYGYTF
DNA: TGCAGCGTTGAAGGGACTTATGGCTACACCTTC

V: TRBV7-9
D: TRBD1
size: few
J: TRBJ1-1
CDR3: CASSSQGEGVTEAFF
DNA: TGTGCCAGCAGCTCACAGGGGGAGGGCGTCACTGAAGCTTTCTTT

V: TRBV19
D: TRBD1
size: -
J: TRBJ2-3
CDR3: CASSHPGQGKADTQYF
DNA: TGTGCCAGTAGTCACCCGGGACAGGGTAAAGCAGATACGCAGTATTTT

V: TRBV7-9
D: -
size: -
J: TRBJ2-7
CDR3: CASSFSAGDYEQYF
DNA: TGTGCCAGCAGCTTTTCCGCAGGCGACTACGAGCAGTACTTC

V: TRBV20-1
D: -
size: -
J: TRBJ2-1
CDR3: CSARKRDEQFF
DNA: TGCAGTGCTAGAAAGAGGGATGAGCAGTTCTTC

V: TRBV7-6
D: TRBD1
size: -
J: TRBJ2-5
CDR3: CASSPTPTGDISQYF
DNA: TGTGCCAGCAGTCCCACTCCGACAGGGGATATTTCCCAGTACTTC

V: TRBV9
D: TRBD1
size: -
J: TRBJ2-3
CDR3: CASNAGQGNPDTQYF
DNA: TGTGCCAGCAACGCGGGACAGGGAAACCCAGATACGCAGTATTTT

V: TRBV19
D: TRBD1
size: -
J: TRBJ1-6
CDR3: CASSMTGGPNSPLHF
DNA: TGTGCCAGTAGTATGACAGGGGGCCCTAATTCACCCCTCCACTTT

V: TRBV18
D: TRBD1
size: -
J: TRBJ1-2
CDR3: CASSETGALGYTF
DNA: TGTGCCAGCTCAGAAACAGGGGCTCTTGGCTACACCTTC

V: TRBV6-6
D: TRBD1
size: -
J: TRBJ1-5
CDR3: CASSYGTGDQPQHF
DNA: TGTGCCAGCAGTTACGGTACAGGGGATCAGCCCCAGCATTTT

V: TRBV18
D: -
size: -
J: TRBJ2-7
CDR3: CASSLRGDEQYF
DNA: TGTGCCAGCTCACTGCGGGGCGACGAGCAGTACTTC

V: TRBV29-1
D: -
size: -
J: TRBJ1-2
CDR3: CSVDGQQRDYGYTF
DNA: TGCAGCGTGGATGGACAGCAAAGAGACTATGGCTACACCTTC

V: TRBV9
D: -
size: -
J: TRBJ2-3
CDR3: CASSPTGAGSTDTQYF
DNA: TGTGCCAGCAGCCCTACCGGGGCGGGGAGCACAGATACGCAGTATTTT

V: TRBV10-3
D: -
size: -
J: TRBJ1-4
CDR3: CAIRDTGEEKLFF
DNA: TGTGCCATCAGAGATACCGGGGAGGAAAAACTGTTTTTT

V: TRBV6-5
D: -
size: -
J: TRBJ1-1
CDR3: CASSYSHSKNTEAFF
DNA: TGTGCCAGCAGTTACAGTCACTCAAAGAACACTGAAGCTTTCTTT

V: TRBV5-1
D: TRBD2
size: -
J: TRBJ2-3
CDR3: CASSSVTSGGLHTQYF
DNA: TGCGCCAGCAGCTCGGTTACTAGCGGGGGTTTACATACGCAGTATTTT

V: TRBV6-6
D: TRBD1
size: -
J: TRBJ1-1
CDR3: CASSSRTGVNTEAFF
DNA: TGTGCCAGCAGTTCCCGGACAGGGGTGAACACTGAAGCTTTCTTT

V: TRBV2
D: -
size: -
J: TRBJ1-2
CDR3: CASSETDRSHGYTF
DNA: TGTGCCAGCAGTGAAACCGACAGGTCCCATGGCTACACCTTC

V: TRBV4-2
D: -
size: -
J: TRBJ1-2
CDR3: CASSLSLEEGYTF
DNA: TGTGCCAGCAGCCTCTCCCTAGAGGAAGGCTACACCTTC

V: TRBV7-9
D: TRBD1
size: few
J: TRBJ2-3
CDR3: CASSFVQGASTDTQYF
DNA: TGTGCCAGCAGCTTTGTCCAGGGGGCGAGCACAGATACGCAGTATTTT